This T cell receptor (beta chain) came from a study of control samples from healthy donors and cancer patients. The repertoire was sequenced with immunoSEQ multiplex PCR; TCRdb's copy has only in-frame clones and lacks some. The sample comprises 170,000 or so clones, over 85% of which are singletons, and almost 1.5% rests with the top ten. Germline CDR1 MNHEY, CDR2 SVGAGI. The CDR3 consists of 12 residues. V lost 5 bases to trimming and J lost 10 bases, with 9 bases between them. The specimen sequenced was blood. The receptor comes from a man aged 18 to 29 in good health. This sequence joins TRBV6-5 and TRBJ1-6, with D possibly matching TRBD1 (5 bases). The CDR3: CASSTGRSPLHF. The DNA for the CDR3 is TGTGCCAGCAGTACGGGACGCTCACCCCTCCACTTT.